These 22 T cell receptor beta chains came from one sample sequenced in a study of blood T cell repertoires in COVID-19. Assay: immunoSEQ multiplex PCR; the TCRdb copy retains only in-frame clones and omits some. The sample carries 300,000 to 400,000 clones, about 90% recorded once. Sequencing was performed on PBMCs or T cells enriched from blood (not recorded which). All receptors derive from a woman in her twenties or thirties who had recovered from COVID-19.

The chain is built from TRBV27 and TRBJ2-2, with D possibly matching TRBD2 (6 bases). Looked up from germline, CDR1 is MNHEY and CDR2 is SMNVEV (reference sequence). The CDR3 loop spans 15 amino acids. Trimming removed 6 bases from V and 1 base from J, with 12 bases in between. CDR3 DNA: TGTGCCAGCAGAACGACTAGTCGGAACACCGGGGAGCTGTTTTTT. Residues: CASRTTSRNTGELFF.

This clone appeared once. The rearrangement joins TRBV2 to TRBJ2-2, with D unclear. CDR3 length: 16 residues. V lost 6 bases and J lost 4, with 18 bases in between. From germline, CDR1 is SNHLY and CDR2 FYNNEI. The DNA for the CDR3 is TGTGCCAGCAGCGAATATCAGATGCTAGGCACCGGGGAGCTGTTTTTT. Protein sequence: CASSEYQMLGTGELFF.

The chain couples TRBV5-5 to TRBJ1-3; maybe TRBD1 (6 bases). The CDR3 length is 16 residues. V lost 1 base and J lost 1, with 12 bases in between. Germline V gene data show CDR1 as SGHKS and CDR2 as YYEKEE (reference sequence). The chain's CDR3 is CASSLSQGLSGNTIYF. The CDR3 region has the DNA TGTGCCAGCAGCTTGTCACAGGGCTTATCTGGAAACACCATATATTTT.

V gene TRBV5-1 combines with J gene TRBJ1-2; no firm D call. The CDR3 length is 14 residues. CDR1 is SGHRS and CDR2 is YFSETQ in the germline V gene. V lost 4 bases, J lost 4 bases, and 14 bases lay in between. In nucleotides, the CDR3 is TGCGCCAGCAGCCCCTACGACAAGTTCTATGGCTACACCTTC. Protein product: CASSPYDKFYGYTF.

The V and J genes are TRBV28 and TRBJ2-5; TRBD1 matches at 10 bases. This CDR3 has 13 amino acids. The junction had 4 bases not matched to a gene; V was cut back by 7 bases and J by 5 bases. CDR1 and CDR2 (germline): MDHEN, SYDVKM. CDR3 coding DNA: TGTGCCAGCAAGGGACAGGGGTACGAGACCCAGTACTTC. Amino acids: CASKGQGYETQYF.

The CDR3 reads CASSQWGDYYEQYF. CDR3 coding DNA: TGCGCCAGCAGCCAATGGGGGGACTACTACGAGCAGTACTTC. This sequence joins TRBV4-3 and TRBJ2-7, with TRBD2 matching 7 bases. Germline V gives CDR1 LGHNA, CDR2 YSLEER. The ends lost 2 bases at V and 3 bases at J; junction bases unmatched: 4. The CDR3 loop spans 14 amino acids.

The V and J genes are TRBV6-2 or TRBV6-3 and TRBJ2-7; possibly TRBD1 for D (6 bases). This CDR3 region has 13 residues. Between the trimmed V and J ends, which lost 2 bases and 4 bases, there was a span of 9 bases. From germline, CDR1 is MNHEY and CDR2 SVGEGT. Here the CDR3 reads CASSYPRGYEQYF. The CDR3 nucleotides are TGTGCCAGCAGTTACCCGAGGGGGTACGAGCAGTACTTC.

This CDR3 reads CASSLGVSGGFYGYTF. The CDR3 coding sequence is TGTGCCAGCAGCTTGGGGGTATCAGGGGGCTTCTATGGCTACACCTTC. This sequence joins TRBV7-9 and TRBJ1-2, with TRBD1 identical over 8 bases. CDR3 length: 16 residues. The ends lost 3 bases at V and 4 bases at J; junction bases unmatched: 10. The germline gives CDR1 SEHNR, CDR2 FQNEAQ (reference sequence).

This clone was counted a single time. The chain combines TRBV7-2 with TRBJ2-1; D is unclear. Trimming left V 3 bases short and J 9 bases short, with 12 bases between. The CDR3 contains 13 residues. CDR1 and CDR2 from the germline V gene are SGHTA and FQGNSA. CDR3 nucleotides: TGTGCCAGCAGCTTTCGCCCTCGTAGTGAGCAGTTCTTC. It encodes CASSFRPRSEQFF. Using reference TRBV7-2 and TRBJ2-1 for the parts outside the CDR3, the full variable domain is GAGVSQSPSNKVTEKGKDVELRCDPISGHTALYWYRQSLGQGLEFLIYFQGNSAPDKSGLPSDRFSAERTGGSVSTLTIQRTQQEDSAVYLCASSFRPRSEQFFGPGTRLTVL.

The V and J genes are TRBV2 and TRBJ1-2; 11 nucleotides line up with TRBD1. Trimming removed 7 bases from V and 1 base from J; junction bases left unmatched: 11. Germline V gene lookup returns CDR1 SNHLY and CDR2 FYNNEI. CDR3 size: 17 residues. The CDR3 sequence: CASTKGQGAFNNYGYTF. The CDR3 bases are TGTGCCAGCACCAAAGGACAGGGGGCTTTTAATAACTATGGCTACACCTTC.

The CDR3 coding sequence is TGTGCCAGCAGCATCCGGACGCGCCAGGGCTATGGCTACACCTTC. Translation: CASSIRTRQGYGYTF. The chain combines TRBV28 with TRBJ1-2, with a possible D match to TRBD1 (5 bases). The V gene's germline CDR1 is MDHEN and CDR2 SYDVKM. Between the trimmed V and J ends, which lost 6 bases and 4 bases, there was a span of 18 bases. This CDR3 spans 15 amino acids.

This rearrangement joins TRBV25-1 to TRBJ1-2; 7 nucleotides match TRBD1. This CDR3 spans 16 amino acids. V shed 3 bases, J shed 4 bases, and the junction held 11 bases outside the gene matches. Per germline, CDR1 MGHDK and CDR2 SYGVNS. This CDR3 is CASSESRQGNFYGYTF. CDR3 DNA sequence: TGTGCCAGCAGTGAGTCTCGACAGGGTAATTTCTATGGCTACACCTTC.

CDR3 DNA sequence: TGTGCCAGCAGCGACAGGGGGCTGGACACCGGGGAGCTGTTTTTT. It encodes CASSDRGLDTGELFF. The rearrangement joins TRBV3-1 (or the pseudogene TRBV3-2) to TRBJ2-2; 10 bases fit TRBD1. With 5 bases clipped from V and 3 bases from J, the junction kept 3 bases outside the gene matches. CDR3 size: 15 residues. CDR1 is LGHDT, CDR2 YNNKEL, per germline (reference sequence).

The chain has TRBV19 and TRBJ1-1; possibly TRBD1 for D (6 bases). Trimming removed 3 bases from V and 3 bases from J, with 17 bases in between. This CDR3 spans 16 amino acids. CDR1 is LNHDA, CDR2 SQIVND, per germline (reference sequence). CDR3 nucleotide sequence: TGTGCCAGTAGTATCAGCTGGGGGCGTCGGGACACTGAAGCTTTCTTT. It codes for CASSISWGRRDTEAFF.

CDR3 in DNA: TGTGCCAGTAGTGAAAACAGGGGGCGCTCAGAGACCCAGTACTTC. Residues: CASSENRGRSETQYF. The rearrangement links TRBV19 to TRBJ2-5; 9 bases align to TRBD1. CDR3 size: 15 residues. V trimming: 5 bases; J trimming: 4 bases; junction bases outside the gene matches: 8. Germline V CDR1 and CDR2: LNHDA, SQIVND (reference sequence).

CDR3 nucleotide sequence: TGTGCCACCAGTGATTTTGAGGGGGGGCCGAATACGCAGTATTTT. Translation: CATSDFEGGPNTQYF. This chain uses TRBV24-1 with TRBJ2-3; possibly TRBD2 for D (7 bases). The CDR3 totals 15 residues. The germline gives CDR1 KGHDR, CDR2 SFDVKD. V lost 1 base and J lost 7, with 14 bases in between.

The rearrangement joins TRBV11-3 to TRBJ2-2, with 8 bases that match TRBD1. V trimming: 3 bases; J trimming: 4 bases; junction bases outside the gene matches: 7. The CDR3 is 16 amino acids. CDR1 SGHNT and CDR2 YENEEA come from the germline V gene. This CDR3 reads CASSLRAGGSTGELFF. The DNA for the CDR3 is TGTGCCAGCAGCTTGAGGGCAGGGGGCAGCACCGGGGAGCTGTTTTTT. The entire variable domain, with the rest obtained from reference TRBV11-3 and TRBJ2-2, is as follows: EAGVVQSPRYKIIEKKQPVAFWCNPISGHNTLYWYLQNLGQGPELLIRYENEEAVDDSQLPKDRFSAERLKGVDSTLKIQPAELGDSAVYLCASSLRAGGSTGELFFGEGSRLTVL.

The chain is built from TRBV28 and TRBJ1-4; a possible D gene is TRBD1 (5 bases). The germline V and J ends were trimmed by 4 bases and 17 bases, with 23 bases remaining between them. Germline assignment: CDR1 MDHEN and CDR2 SYDVKM. This CDR3 comprises 14 residues. The CDR3, as DNA: TGTGCCAGCAGTTCCCGACGGGAACTTGCCGGGGGTTTTTTT. It translates to CASSSRRELAGGFF.

The gene calls are TRBV28 and TRBJ2-1; 11 bases match TRBD1. J gave up 6 bases and V 5 bases, and 3 bases lay outside the gene matches. The CDR3 is made up of 14 amino acids. Germline CDR1 MDHEN, CDR2 SYDVKM. In DNA form, the CDR3 reads TGTGCCAGCAGTCCGGGGACAGGGGGCAATGAGCAGTTCTTC. It codes for CASSPGTGGNEQFF. Supplemented by reference TRBV28 and TRBJ2-1, the full variable domain reads DVKVTQSSRYLVKRTGEKVFLECVQDMDHENMFWYRQDPGLGLRLIYFSYDVKMKEKGDIPEGYSVSREKKERFSLILESASTNQTSMYLCASSPGTGGNEQFFGPGTRLTVL.

V usage is TRBV7-9 and J usage is TRBJ1-1, with 9 bases aligning to TRBD1. Germline loops: CDR1 SEHNR, CDR2 FQNEAQ (reference sequence). V was pared by 5 bases and J by 5 bases, with 6 bases of the junction left unmatched. The CDR3 has 14 amino acids. This CDR3 reads CASSTRDRVTEAFF. The CDR3 DNA sequence: TGTGCCAGCAGCACCAGGGACAGGGTAACTGAAGCTTTCTTT.

The rearrangement links TRBV6-5 to TRBJ2-5; TRBD2 aligns across 11 bases. V was pared by 7 bases and J by 3 bases, with 4 bases of the junction left unmatched. CDR3 length equals 14 residues. The germline V gene has CDR1 MNHEY and CDR2 SVGAGI. The CDR3 bases are TGTGCCAGCAATATAGCGGGGGGGGAAGAGACCCAGTACTTC. This gives the protein CASNIAGGEETQYF.

CDR3 loop: CASSDSQRGFYNEQFF. Written as DNA, the CDR3 is TGTGCCAGCAGTGACTCTCAGCGGGGATTCTACAATGAGCAGTTCTTC. V usage is TRBV6-4 and J usage is TRBJ2-1, with 7 bases aligning to TRBD2. The ends lost 0 bases at V and 3 bases at J; junction bases unmatched: 5. This CDR3 is 16 amino acids long. The germline V gene has CDR1 MRHNA and CDR2 SNTAGT.